This is a list of T cell receptor beta chains from one sample in a study of blood T cell repertoires in COVID-19. Profiling relied on immunoSEQ multiplex PCR, and the TCRdb table lists in-frame clones only, not all of them. The repertoire holds more than 150,000 clones, with about 90% as singletons. Source material: peripheral blood. Receptor source: a man between 65 and 80 years old with active or convalescent COVID-19. The CDR3 runs from the conserved cysteine through the conserved F or W. The order of the fields is D gene, J gene, V gene, clone size, CDR3 protein, CDR3 DNA. D genes are given only for firm matches. Not all rows give a size; the values are once, few, many and, for expanded clones, a class.

TRBD1 TRBJ2-3 TRBV5-1 once CASSLPQGADTQYF TGCGCCAGCAGCTTGCCGCAGGGGGCTGATACGCAGTATTTT
TRBD1 TRBJ1-2 TRBV9 few CASSPSGGNGYTF TGTGCCAGCAGCCCCTCAGGGGGCAATGGCTACACCTTC
TRBD1 TRBJ1-1 TRBV28 - CASSLQGGDTEAFF TGTGCCAGCAGTTTACAGGGGGGTGACACTGAAGCTTTCTTT
- TRBJ1-3 TRBV5-6 - CASSLELGRSNTIYF TGTGCCAGCAGCTTGGAGCTGGGGAGGTCAAACACCATATATTTT
TRBD1 TRBJ2-7 TRBV6-5 - CASSQSGTGQYEQYF TGTGCCAGCAGTCAATCCGGGACAGGGCAATACGAGCAGTACTTC
TRBD1 TRBJ1-5 TRBV18 few CASSPLMIGTGGANGNQPQHF TGTGCCAGCTCACCATTAATGATCGGGACAGGGGGCGCGAATGGCAATCAGCCCCAGCATTTT
- TRBJ2-6 TRBV5-1 - CASSFPDNTRQRGTAGANVLTF TGCGCCAGCAGCTTCCCCGACAACACCCGACAAAGGGGGACGGCTGGGGCCAACGTCCTGACTTTC
- TRBJ2-7 TRBV28 - CASSFGGSYEQYF TGTGCCAGCAGTTTCGGAGGGAGCTACGAGCAGTACTTC
- TRBJ1-1 TRBV19 - CASSAPQALGAEAFF TGTGCCAGTAGTGCGCCTCAGGCCCTAGGGGCTGAAGCTTTCTTT
- TRBJ2-5 TRBV5-1 - CASSYNSQETQYF TGCGCCAGCAGCTATAACAGCCAAGAGACCCAGTACTTC
TRBD1 TRBJ1-2 TRBV24-1 - CATSDSGQGDYGYTF TGTGCCACCAGTGATTCCGGACAGGGGGACTATGGCTACACCTTC
- TRBJ2-1 TRBV19 - CASSIGGYNEQFF TGTGCCAGTAGTATCGGAGGGTACAATGAGCAGTTCTTC
TRBD1 TRBJ1-2 TRBV4-1 once CASSLSYGTGTLGYTF TGCGCCAGCAGCCTGTCTTACGGGACAGGTACCCTCGGCTACACCTTC
- TRBJ2-5 TRBV4-1 - CASSQDRRGEETQYF TGCGCCAGCAGCCAAGATCGCAGGGGTGAAGAGACCCAGTACTTC
- TRBJ1-5 TRBV19 - CASTPLEGGNQPQHF TGTGCCAGTACCCCCCTGGAGGGCGGCAATCAGCCCCAGCATTTT
- TRBJ2-7 TRBV5-1 - CASSFGTPPRDEQYF TGCGCCAGCAGTTTCGGGACACCTCCTCGGGACGAGCAGTACTTC
TRBD1 TRBJ2-5 TRBV7-2 - CASSSYDRAPYF TGTGCCAGCAGCTCCTACGACAGGGCCCCCTACTTC
- TRBJ1-3 TRBV19 - CASFLRTSGNTIYF TGTGCCAGTTTTTTGAGGACTTCTGGAAACACCATATATTTT
TRBD1 TRBJ1-1 TRBV7-2 - CASSSRQGGAAFF TGTGCCAGCAGCTCACGACAGGGGGGCGCAGCTTTCTTT
- TRBJ1-1 TRBV27 - CASSPRTGGTEAFF TGTGCCAGCAGCCCTAGAACAGGTGGCACTGAAGCTTTCTTT
- TRBJ1-5 TRBV7-9 once CASTPLTGGMQPQHF TGTGCCAGCACCCCCCTGACGGGGGGCATGCAGCCCCAGCATTTT
TRBD1 TRBJ2-2 TRBV7-3 - CASSLSRTGNTGELFF TGTGCCAGCAGCTTGAGCCGGACAGGGAACACCGGGGAGCTGTTTTTT
- TRBJ1-6 TRBV30 few CAWSVQRVLGWDNSPLHF TGTGCCTGGAGTGTACAGCGGGTGCTAGGATGGGATAATTCACCCCTCCACTTT
- TRBJ1-4 TRBV5-1 - CASSYGDYYEKLFF TGCGCCAGCAGCTACGGGGATTACTATGAAAAACTGTTTTTT
- TRBJ2-5 TRBV6-2/TRBV6-3 - CASSYYEVETQYF TGTGCCAGCAGTTACTACGAGGTTGAGACCCAGTACTTC
- TRBJ2-1 TRBV24-1 - CATSDLWLGDEQFF TGTGCCACCAGTGATTTATGGTTGGGAGACGAGCAGTTCTTC
- TRBJ1-2 TRBV5-5 - CASSYNRQSPYGYTF TGTGCCAGCAGCTATAACCGACAGAGCCCCTATGGCTACACCTTC
- TRBJ1-1 TRBV18 few CATPRGAGAEAFF TGTGCCACCCCGCGGGGGGCGGGGGCTGAAGCTTTCTTT
- TRBJ2-2 TRBV27 - CASSSTETGELFF TGTGCCAGCAGTTCGACAGAGACCGGGGAGCTGTTTTTT
TRBD1 TRBJ2-5 TRBV7-9 - CASSYGTEETQYF TGTGCCAGCAGCTACGGGACAGAAGAGACCCAGTACTTC
TRBD2 TRBJ2-3 TRBV2 few CASSSPGLALTDTQYF TGTGCCAGCAGTTCTCCGGGACTAGCACTCACAGATACGCAGTATTTT
- TRBJ1-4 TRBV25-1 - CASSPRILAATNEKLFF TGTGCCAGCAGTCCTCGGATCTTAGCCGCAACTAATGAAAAACTGTTTTTT
- TRBJ2-2 TRBV5-1 once CASSSGLPTGELFF TGCGCCAGTTCCTCGGGACTTCCCACCGGGGAGCTGTTTTTT
- TRBJ2-2 TRBV29-1 once CSVGGDNTGELFF TGCAGCGTGGGGGGTGATAACACCGGGGAGCTGTTTTTT
- TRBJ1-5 TRBV24-1 - CATSDLRGPEQPQHF TGTGCCACCAGTGACCTCAGGGGCCCCGAGCAGCCCCAGCATTTT
TRBD1 TRBJ2-1 TRBV29-1 - CSVAGTVYNEQFF TGCAGCGTTGCCGGGACAGTATACAATGAGCAGTTCTTC
- TRBJ2-7 TRBV7-2 once CASSLDGRRHEQYF TGTGCCAGCAGCTTAGATGGAAGGAGGCACGAGCAGTACTTC
- TRBJ1-5 TRBV5-8 - CASSKAGLFNQPQHF TGTGCCAGCAGCAAAGCGGGACTGTTCAATCAGCCCCAGCATTTT
TRBD2 TRBJ2-1 TRBV5-4 - CASTSLAGDYEQFF TGTGCCAGCACCTCCCTAGCGGGAGATTATGAGCAGTTCTTC
TRBD1 TRBJ1-5 TRBV30 once CAWSPRDSPGYSNQPQHF TGTGCCTGGAGTCCCCGGGACAGTCCGGGATATAGCAATCAGCCCCAGCATTTT
- TRBJ2-1 TRBV7-2 - CASSKGRGSYNEQFF TGTGCCAGCAGCAAGGGAAGGGGGTCCTACAATGAGCAGTTCTTC
- TRBJ1-3 TRBV21-1 once CASSKDSVMWSGNTIYF TGTGCCAGCAGCAAAGATAGTGTGATGTGGTCTGGAAACACCATATATTTT
- TRBJ1-3 TRBV27 - CASSLDRYSGNTIYF TGTGCCAGCAGTTTGGACAGATACTCTGGAAACACCATATATTTT
- TRBJ2-7 TRBV18 - CASSPLLRASPYEQYF TGTGCCAGCTCACCACTTCTCAGGGCCAGTCCCTACGAGCAGTACTTC
TRBD1 TRBJ2-3 TRBV6-5 - CASSRTGDTDTQYF TGTGCCAGCTCTCGGACAGGGGACACAGATACGCAGTATTTT
- TRBJ2-7 TRBV5-4 - CASSPQGRVSEQYF TGTGCCAGCAGTCCGCAGGGAAGAGTCAGCGAGCAGTACTTC
TRBD1 TRBJ1-6 TRBV27 - CASGRGLLALNSPLHF TGTGCCAGCGGCAGGGGGCTGCTGGCTCTTAATTCACCCCTCCACTTT
- TRBJ2-7 TRBV11-3 few CASSRGQGAYEQYF TGTGCCAGCAGCCGGGGGCAGGGGGCCTACGAGCAGTACTTC
TRBD1 TRBJ2-7 TRBV7-2 - CASSLNRGSAEQYF TGTGCCAGCAGCCTAAACAGGGGTTCTGCCGAGCAGTACTTC
TRBD1 TRBJ2-7 TRBV7-8 - CASSFHPDDRGTYEQYF TGTGCCAGCAGCTTCCACCCCGACGACAGGGGAACCTACGAGCAGTACTTC
TRBD1 TRBJ2-7 TRBV18 - CASSPSWGTAEKQYF TGTGCCAGCTCACCAAGTTGGGGGACAGCCGAAAAGCAGTACTTC
- TRBJ2-5 TRBV9 - CASSVGQAGETQYF TGTGCCAGCAGCGTAGGGCAGGCGGGCGAGACCCAGTACTTC
- TRBJ2-1 TRBV29-1 - CSVARDYNEQFF TGCAGCGTTGCACGGGACTACAATGAGCAGTTCTTC